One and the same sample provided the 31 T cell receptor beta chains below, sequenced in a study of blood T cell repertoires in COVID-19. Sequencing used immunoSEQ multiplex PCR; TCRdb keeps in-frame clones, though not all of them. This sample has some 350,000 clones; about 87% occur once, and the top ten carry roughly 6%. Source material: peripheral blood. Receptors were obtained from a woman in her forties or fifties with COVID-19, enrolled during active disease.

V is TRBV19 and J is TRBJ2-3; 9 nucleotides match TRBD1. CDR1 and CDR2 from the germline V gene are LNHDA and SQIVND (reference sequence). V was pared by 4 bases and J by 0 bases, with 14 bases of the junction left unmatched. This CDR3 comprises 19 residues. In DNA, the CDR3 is TGTGCCAGTAGTAAACCTGGGCTCCGGGACAGGGCTAGCACAGATACGCAGTATTTT. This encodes CASSKPGLRDRASTDTQYF.

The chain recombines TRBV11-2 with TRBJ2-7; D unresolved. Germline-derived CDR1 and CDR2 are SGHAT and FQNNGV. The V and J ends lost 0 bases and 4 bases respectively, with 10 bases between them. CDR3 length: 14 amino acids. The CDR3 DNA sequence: TGTGCCAGCAGCTTAGACAGGAACCAATACGAGCAGTACTTC. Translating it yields CASSLDRNQYEQYF.

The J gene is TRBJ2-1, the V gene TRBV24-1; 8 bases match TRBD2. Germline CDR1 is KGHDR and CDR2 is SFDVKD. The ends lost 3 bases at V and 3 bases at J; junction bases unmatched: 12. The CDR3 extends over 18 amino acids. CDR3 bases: TGTGCCACCAGTGATCTATCTCCGCAAGCGGGAGACTACAATGAGCAGTTCTTC. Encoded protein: CATSDLSPQAGDYNEQFF.

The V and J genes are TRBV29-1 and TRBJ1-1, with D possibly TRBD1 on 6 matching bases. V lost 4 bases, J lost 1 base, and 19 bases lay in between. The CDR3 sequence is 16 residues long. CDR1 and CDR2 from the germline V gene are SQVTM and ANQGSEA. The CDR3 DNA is TGCAGCGTTGGGGGGACATACCTAAAACAGAACACTGAAGCTTTCTTT. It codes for CSVGGTYLKQNTEAFF.

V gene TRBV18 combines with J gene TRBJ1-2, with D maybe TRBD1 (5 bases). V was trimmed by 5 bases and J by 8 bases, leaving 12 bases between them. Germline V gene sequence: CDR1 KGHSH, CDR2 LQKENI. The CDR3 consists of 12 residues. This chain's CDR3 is CASSTTEGGYTF. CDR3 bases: TGTGCCAGCTCAACGACAGAAGGAGGCTACACCTTC.

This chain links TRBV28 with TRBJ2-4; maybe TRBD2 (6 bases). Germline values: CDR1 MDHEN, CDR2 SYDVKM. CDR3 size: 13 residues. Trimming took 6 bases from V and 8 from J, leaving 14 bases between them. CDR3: CASRGTSLDIQYF. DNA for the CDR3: TGTGCCAGCAGAGGAACTAGCCTAGACATTCAGTACTTC.

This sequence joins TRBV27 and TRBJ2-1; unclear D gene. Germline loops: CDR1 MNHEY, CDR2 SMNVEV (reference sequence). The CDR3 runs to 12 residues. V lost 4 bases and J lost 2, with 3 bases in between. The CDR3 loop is CASSSTYNEQFF. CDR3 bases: TGTGCCAGCAGTTCAACCTACAATGAGCAGTTCTTC.

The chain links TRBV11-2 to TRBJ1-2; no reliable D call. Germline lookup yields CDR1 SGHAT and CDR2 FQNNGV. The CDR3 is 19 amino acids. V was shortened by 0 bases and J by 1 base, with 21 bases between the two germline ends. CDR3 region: CASSLDHYGTLPLNYGYTF. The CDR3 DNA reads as TGTGCCAGCAGCTTAGATCATTATGGTACCTTACCACTTAACTATGGCTACACCTTC. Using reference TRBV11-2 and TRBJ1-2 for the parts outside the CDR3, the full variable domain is EAGVAQSPRYKIIEKRQSVAFWCNPISGHATLYWYQQILGQGPKLLIQFQNNGVVDDSQLPKDRFSAERLKGVDSTLKIQPAKLEDSAVYLCASSLDHYGTLPLNYGYTFGSGTRLTVV.

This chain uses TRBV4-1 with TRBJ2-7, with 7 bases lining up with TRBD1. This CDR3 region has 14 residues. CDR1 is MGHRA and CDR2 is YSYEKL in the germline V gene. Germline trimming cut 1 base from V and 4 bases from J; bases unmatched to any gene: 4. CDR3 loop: CASSQGGTVYEQYF. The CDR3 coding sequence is TGCGCCAGCAGCCAAGGAGGGACAGTTTACGAGCAGTACTTC.

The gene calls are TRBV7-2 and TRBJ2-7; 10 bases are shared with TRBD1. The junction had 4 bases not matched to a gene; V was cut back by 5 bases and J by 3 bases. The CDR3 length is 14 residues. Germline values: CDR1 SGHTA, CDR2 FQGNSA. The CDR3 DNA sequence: TGTGCCAGCAGCACTCGGACAGGGGGCTACGAGCAGTACTTC. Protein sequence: CASSTRTGGYEQYF.

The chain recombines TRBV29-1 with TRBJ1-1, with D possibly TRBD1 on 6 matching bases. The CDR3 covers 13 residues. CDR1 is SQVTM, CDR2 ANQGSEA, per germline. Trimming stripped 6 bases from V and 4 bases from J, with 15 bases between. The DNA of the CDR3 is TGCAGCGTAAAATACAGGGCGGGCACTGAAGCTTTCTTT. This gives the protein CSVKYRAGTEAFF.

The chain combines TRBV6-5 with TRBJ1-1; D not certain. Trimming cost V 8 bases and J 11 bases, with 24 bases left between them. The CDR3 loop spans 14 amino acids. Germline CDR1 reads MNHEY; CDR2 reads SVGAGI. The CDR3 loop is CASSSRAAYWEAFF. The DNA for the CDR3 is TGTGCCAGCTCCAGCCGGGCCGCTTACTGGGAGGCTTTCTTT.

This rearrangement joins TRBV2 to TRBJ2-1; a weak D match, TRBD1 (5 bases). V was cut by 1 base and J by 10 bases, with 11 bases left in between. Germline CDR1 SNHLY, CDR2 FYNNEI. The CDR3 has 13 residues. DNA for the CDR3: TGTGCCAGCAGTGAAGAGAGACAGTTGGAGCAGTTCTTC. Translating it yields CASSEERQLEQFF.

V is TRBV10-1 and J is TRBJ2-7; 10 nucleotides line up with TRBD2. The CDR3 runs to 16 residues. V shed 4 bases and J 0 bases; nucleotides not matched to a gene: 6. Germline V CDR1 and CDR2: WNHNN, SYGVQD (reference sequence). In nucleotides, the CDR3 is TGCGCCAGCAGTGCTAGCGGGAGCCTGCGCTCCTACGAGCAGTACTTC. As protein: CASSASGSLRSYEQYF.

CDR3 in amino acids: CASSSLPGGNSDTQYF. The CDR3 DNA is TGTGCCAGCAGTTCATTGCCTGGCGGTAACTCAGATACGCAGTATTTT. V gene TRBV27 combines with J gene TRBJ2-3; D gene unclear. V lost 4 bases and J 4 bases, leaving 18 bases between the germline ends. Per germline, CDR1 MNHEY and CDR2 SMNVEV (reference sequence). There are 16 residues in the CDR3.

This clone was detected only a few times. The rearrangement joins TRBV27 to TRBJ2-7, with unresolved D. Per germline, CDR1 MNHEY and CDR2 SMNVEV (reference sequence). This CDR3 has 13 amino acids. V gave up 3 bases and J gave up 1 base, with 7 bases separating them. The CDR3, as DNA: TGTGCCAGCAGTTTTGGCAGATCCTACGAGCAGTACTTC. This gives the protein CASSFGRSYEQYF.

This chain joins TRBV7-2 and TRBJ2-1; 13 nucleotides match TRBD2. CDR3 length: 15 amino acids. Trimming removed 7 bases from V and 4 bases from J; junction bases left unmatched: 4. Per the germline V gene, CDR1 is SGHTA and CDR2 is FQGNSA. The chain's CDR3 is CASKGLAGIYNEQFF. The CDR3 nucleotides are TGTGCCAGCAAGGGACTAGCGGGGATATACAATGAGCAGTTCTTC.

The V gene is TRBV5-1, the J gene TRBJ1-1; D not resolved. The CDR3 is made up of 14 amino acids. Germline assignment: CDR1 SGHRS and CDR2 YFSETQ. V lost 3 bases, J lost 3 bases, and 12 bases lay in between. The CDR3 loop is CASSSSWRDTEAFF. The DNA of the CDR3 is TGCGCCAGCAGCTCAAGTTGGAGGGACACTGAAGCTTTCTTT.

The CDR3 region has the DNA TGCGCCAGCAGCCAAGTGCGAGGGACTGGGGCCAACGTCCTGACTTTC. Translation gives CASSQVRGTGANVLTF. This chain uses TRBV4-3 with TRBJ2-6; a possible D gene is TRBD2 (5 bases). The V end lost 1 base, the J end lost 2 bases, and 9 bases lay between the germline ends. The CDR3 loop spans 16 amino acids. Germline CDR1 reads LGHNA; CDR2 reads YSLEER.

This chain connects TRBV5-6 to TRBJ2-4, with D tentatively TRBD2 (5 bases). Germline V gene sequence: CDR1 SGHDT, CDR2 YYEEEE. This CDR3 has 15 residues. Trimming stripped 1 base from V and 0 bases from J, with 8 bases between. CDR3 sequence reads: CASSLSGLAKNIQYF. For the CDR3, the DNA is TGTGCCAGCAGCTTGAGCGGATTAGCCAAAAACATTCAGTACTTC.

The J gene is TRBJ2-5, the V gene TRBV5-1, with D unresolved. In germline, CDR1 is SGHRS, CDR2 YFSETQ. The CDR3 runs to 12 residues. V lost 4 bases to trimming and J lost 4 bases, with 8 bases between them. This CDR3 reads CASSQIPETQYF. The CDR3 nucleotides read TGCGCCAGCAGCCAAATCCCAGAGACCCAGTACTTC.

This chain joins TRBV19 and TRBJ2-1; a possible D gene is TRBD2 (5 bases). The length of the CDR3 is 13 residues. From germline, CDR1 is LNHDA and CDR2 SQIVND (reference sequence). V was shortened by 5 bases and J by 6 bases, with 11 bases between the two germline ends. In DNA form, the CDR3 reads TGTGCCAGTAGTCTCTTGACTACCAATGAGCAGTTCTTC. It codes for CASSLLTTNEQFF.

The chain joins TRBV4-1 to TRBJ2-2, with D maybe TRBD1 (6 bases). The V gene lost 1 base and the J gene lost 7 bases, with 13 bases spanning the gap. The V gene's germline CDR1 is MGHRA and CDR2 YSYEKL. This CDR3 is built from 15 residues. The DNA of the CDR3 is TGCGCCAGCAGCCAAGGAACCGACAGGAGCGGGGAGCTGTTTTTT. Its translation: CASSQGTDRSGELFF.

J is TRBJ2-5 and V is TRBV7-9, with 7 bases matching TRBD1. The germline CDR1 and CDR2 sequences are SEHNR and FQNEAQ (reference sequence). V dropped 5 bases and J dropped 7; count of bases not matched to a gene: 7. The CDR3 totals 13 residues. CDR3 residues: CASSRQGSATQYF. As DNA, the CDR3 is TGTGCCAGCAGCCGACAGGGATCGGCGACCCAGTACTTC.

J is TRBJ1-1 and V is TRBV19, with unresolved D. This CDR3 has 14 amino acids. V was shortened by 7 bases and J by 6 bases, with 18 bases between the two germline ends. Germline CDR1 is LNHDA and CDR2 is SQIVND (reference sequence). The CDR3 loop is CASKLPGGIPEAFF. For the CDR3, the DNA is TGTGCCAGTAAGTTGCCGGGAGGGATTCCTGAAGCTTTCTTT.

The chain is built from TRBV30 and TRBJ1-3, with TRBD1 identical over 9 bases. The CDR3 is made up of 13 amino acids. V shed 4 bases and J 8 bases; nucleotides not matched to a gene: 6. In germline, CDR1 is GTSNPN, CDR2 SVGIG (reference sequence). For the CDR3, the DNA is TGTGCCTGGAAACGGGACAGGGTGGACACCATATATTTT. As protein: CAWKRDRVDTIYF.

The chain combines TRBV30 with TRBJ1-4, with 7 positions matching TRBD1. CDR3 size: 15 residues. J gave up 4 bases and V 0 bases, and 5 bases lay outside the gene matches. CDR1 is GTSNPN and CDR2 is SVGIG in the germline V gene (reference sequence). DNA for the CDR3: TGTGCCTGGAGTGTAGGGGGCGCGGGTAATGAAAAACTGTTTTTT. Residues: CAWSVGGAGNEKLFF.

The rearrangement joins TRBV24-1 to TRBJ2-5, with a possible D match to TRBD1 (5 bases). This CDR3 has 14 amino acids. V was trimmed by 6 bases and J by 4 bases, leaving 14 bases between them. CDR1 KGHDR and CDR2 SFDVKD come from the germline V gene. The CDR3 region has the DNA TGTGCCACCAGTTCGGACACTTATGGAGAGACCCAGTACTTC. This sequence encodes CATSSDTYGETQYF.

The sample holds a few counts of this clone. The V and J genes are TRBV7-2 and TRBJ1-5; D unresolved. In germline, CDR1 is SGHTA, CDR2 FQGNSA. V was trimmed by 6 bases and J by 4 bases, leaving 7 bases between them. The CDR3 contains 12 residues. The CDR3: CASSAGNQPQHF. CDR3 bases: TGTGCCAGCAGTGCGGGTAATCAGCCCCAGCATTTT.

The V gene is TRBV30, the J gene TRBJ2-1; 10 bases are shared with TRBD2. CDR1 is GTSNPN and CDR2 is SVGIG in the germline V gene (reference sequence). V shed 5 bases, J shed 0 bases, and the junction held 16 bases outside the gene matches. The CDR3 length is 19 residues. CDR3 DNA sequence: TGTGCCTGGGTCAAGACTAGCGGGCCGGGGGTTGCCTCCTACAATGAGCAGTTCTTC. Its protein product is CAWVKTSGPGVASYNEQFF.

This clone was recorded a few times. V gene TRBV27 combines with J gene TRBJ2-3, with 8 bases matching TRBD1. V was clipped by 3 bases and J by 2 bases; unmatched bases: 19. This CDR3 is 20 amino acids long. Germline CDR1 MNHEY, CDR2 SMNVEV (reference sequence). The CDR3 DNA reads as TGTGCCAGCAGTTTCTCCAGGACAGGGCCAACCTCTACTTACACAGATACGCAGTATTTT. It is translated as CASSFSRTGPTSTYTDTQYF.